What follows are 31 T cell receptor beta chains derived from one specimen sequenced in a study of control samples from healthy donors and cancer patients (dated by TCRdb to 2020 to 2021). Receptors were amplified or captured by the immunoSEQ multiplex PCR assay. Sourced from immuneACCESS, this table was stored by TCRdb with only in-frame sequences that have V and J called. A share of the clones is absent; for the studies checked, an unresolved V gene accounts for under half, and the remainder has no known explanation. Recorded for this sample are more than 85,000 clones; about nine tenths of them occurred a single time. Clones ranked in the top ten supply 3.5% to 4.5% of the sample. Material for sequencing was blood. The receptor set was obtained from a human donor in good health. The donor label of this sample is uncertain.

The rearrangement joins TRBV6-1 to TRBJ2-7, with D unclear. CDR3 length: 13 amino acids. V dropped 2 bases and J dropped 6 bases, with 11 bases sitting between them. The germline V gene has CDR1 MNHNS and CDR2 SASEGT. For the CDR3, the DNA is TGTGCCAGCAGTGAAAATGTACTCGGCGAGCAGTACTTC. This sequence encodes CASSENVLGEQYF.

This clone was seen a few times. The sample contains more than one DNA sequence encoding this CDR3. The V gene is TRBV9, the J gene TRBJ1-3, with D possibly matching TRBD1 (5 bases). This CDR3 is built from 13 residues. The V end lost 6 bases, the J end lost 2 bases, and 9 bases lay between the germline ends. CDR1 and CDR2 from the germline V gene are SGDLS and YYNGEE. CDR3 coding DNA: TGTGCCAGCACCGGGACTCCTGGAAACACCATATATTTT. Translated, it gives CASTGTPGNTIYF.

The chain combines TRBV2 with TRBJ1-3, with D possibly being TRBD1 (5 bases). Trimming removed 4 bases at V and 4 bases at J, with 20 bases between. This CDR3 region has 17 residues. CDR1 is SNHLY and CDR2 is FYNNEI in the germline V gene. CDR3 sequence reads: CASSVGRQRHGGNTIYF. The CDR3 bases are TGTGCCAGCAGTGTAGGGAGACAGCGCCACGGGGGAAACACCATATATTTT.

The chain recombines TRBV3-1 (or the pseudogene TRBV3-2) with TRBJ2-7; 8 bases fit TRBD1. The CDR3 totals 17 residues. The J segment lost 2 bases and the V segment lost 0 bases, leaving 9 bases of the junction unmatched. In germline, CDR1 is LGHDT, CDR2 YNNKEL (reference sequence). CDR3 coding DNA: TGTGCCAGCAGCCAAGATTCCCAGGGGGCTTTCACCTACGAGCAGTACTTC. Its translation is CASSQDSQGAFTYEQYF.

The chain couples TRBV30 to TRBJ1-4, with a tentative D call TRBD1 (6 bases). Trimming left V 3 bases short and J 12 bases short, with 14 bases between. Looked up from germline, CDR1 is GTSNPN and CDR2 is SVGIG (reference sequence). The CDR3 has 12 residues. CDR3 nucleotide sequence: TGTGCCTGGAGGCACGGAGGGGGAGAACTGTTTTTT. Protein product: CAWRHGGGELFF. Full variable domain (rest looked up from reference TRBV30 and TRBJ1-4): SQTIHQWPATLVQPVGSPLSLECTVEGTSNPNLYWYRQAAGRGLQLLFYSVGIGQISSEVPQNLSASRPQDRQFILSSKKLLLSDSGFYLCAWRHGGGELFFGSGTQLSVL.

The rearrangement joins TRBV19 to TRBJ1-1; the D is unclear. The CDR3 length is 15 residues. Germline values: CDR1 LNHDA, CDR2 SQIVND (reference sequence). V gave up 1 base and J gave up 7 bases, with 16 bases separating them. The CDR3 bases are TGTGCCAGTAGTATAGGTGGCGGGGAGTATGGTGAAGCTTTCTTT. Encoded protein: CASSIGGGEYGEAFF.

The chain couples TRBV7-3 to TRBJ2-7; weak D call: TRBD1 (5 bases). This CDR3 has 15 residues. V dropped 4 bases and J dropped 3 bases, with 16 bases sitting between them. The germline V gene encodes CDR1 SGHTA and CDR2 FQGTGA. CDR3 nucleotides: TGTGCCAGCAGCTCTACCCCCGCAGGGCTCTACGAGCAGTACTTC. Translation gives CASSSTPAGLYEQYF.

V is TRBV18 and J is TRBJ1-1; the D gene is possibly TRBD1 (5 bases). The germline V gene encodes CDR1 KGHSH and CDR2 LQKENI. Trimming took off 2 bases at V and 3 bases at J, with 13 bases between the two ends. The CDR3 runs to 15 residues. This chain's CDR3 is CASSPGGWTDTEAFF. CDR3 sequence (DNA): TGTGCCAGCTCACCAGGGGGTTGGACGGACACTGAAGCTTTCTTT.

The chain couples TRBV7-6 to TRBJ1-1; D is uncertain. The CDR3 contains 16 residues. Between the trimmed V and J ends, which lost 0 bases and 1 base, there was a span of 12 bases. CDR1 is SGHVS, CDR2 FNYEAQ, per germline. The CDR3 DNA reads TGTGCCAGCAGCTTAGCATCCCCCCGGGGGAACACTGAAGCTTTCTTT. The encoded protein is CASSLASPRGNTEAFF.

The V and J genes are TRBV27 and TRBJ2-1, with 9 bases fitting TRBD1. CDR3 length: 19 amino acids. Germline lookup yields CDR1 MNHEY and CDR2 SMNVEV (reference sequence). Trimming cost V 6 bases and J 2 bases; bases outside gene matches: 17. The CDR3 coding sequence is TGTGCCAGCAGCCCGCCGTTTGCGTATCGGGACAGGGCCTACAATGAGCAGTTCTTC. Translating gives CASSPPFAYRDRAYNEQFF.

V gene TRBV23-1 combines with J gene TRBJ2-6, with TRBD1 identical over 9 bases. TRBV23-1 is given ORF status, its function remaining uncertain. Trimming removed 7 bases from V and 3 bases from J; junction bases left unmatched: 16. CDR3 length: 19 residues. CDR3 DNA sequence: TGCGCCAGCACCAATAAGAACCGGGACAGGGACTGTGGGGCCAACGTCCTGACTTTC. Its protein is CASTNKNRDRDCGANVLTF.

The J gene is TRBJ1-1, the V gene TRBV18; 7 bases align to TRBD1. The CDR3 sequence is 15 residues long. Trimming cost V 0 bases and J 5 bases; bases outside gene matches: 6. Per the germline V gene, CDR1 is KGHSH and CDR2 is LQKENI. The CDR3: CASSPPKGRGTEAFF. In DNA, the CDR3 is TGTGCCAGCTCACCACCCAAGGGCAGGGGGACTGAAGCTTTCTTT.

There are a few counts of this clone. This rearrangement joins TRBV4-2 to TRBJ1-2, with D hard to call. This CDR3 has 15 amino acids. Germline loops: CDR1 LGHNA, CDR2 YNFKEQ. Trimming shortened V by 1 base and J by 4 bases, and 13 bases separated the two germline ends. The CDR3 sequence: CASSQAPETLYGYTF. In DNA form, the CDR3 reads TGTGCCAGCAGCCAAGCCCCAGAGACACTCTATGGCTACACCTTC.

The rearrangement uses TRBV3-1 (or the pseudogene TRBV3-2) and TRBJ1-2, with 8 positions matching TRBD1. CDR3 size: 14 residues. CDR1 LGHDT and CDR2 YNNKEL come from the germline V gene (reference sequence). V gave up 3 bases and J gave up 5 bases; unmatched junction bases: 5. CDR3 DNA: TGTGCCAGCAGCCACACAGGGGGGGATTATGGCTACACCTTC. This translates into CASSHTGGDYGYTF.

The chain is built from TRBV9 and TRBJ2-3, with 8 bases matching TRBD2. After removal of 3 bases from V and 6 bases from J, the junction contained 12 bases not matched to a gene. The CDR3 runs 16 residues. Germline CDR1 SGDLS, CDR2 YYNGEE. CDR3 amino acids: CASSAPGLGSPDTQYF. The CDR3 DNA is TGTGCCAGCAGCGCACCGGGACTAGGATCCCCCGATACGCAGTATTTT.

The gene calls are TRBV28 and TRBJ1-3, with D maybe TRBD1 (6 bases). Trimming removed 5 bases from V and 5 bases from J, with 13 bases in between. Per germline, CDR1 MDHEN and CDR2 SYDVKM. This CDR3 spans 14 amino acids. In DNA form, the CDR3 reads TGTGCCAGCAGTAAGGGGGGAATCAGAAACACCATATATTTT. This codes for CASSKGGIRNTIYF.

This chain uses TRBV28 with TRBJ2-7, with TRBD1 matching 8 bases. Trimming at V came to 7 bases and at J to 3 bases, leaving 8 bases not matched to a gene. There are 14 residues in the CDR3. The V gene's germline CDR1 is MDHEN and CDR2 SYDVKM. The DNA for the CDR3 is TGTGCCAGCACTCAGGGGGCAGGGGGCTACGAGCAGTACTTC. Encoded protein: CASTQGAGGYEQYF.

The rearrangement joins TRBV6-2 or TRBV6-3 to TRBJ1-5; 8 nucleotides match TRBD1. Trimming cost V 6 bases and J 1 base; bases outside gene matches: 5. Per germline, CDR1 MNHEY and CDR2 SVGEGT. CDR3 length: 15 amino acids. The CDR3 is CASSRDRFSNQPQHF. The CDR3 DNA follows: TGTGCCAGCAGCCGGGACAGGTTCAGCAATCAGCCCCAGCATTTT.

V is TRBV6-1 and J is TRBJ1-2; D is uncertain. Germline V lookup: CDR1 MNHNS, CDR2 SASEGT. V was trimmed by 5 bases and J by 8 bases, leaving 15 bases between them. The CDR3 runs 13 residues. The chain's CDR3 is CASSWQRAVGYTF. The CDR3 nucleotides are TGTGCCAGCAGTTGGCAGAGGGCGGTCGGCTACACCTTC.

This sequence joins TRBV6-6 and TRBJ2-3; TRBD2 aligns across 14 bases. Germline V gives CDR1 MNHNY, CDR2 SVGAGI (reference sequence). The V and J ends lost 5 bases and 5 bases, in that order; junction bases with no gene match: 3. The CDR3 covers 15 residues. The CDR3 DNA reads TGTGCCAGCAGTCGACTAGCGGGGGGGCTAGATACGCAGTATTTT. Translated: CASSRLAGGLDTQYF.

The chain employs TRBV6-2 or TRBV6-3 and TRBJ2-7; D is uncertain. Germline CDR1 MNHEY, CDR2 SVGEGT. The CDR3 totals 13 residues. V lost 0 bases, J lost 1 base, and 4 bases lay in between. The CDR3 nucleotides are TGTGCCAGCAGTTACTCTCTGTCCTACGAGCAGTACTTC. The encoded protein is CASSYSLSYEQYF.

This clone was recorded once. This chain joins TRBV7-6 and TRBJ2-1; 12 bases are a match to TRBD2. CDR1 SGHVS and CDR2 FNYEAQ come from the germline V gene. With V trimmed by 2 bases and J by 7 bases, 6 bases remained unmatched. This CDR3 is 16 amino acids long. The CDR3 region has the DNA TGTGCCAGCAGCTTAACTAGCGGGGGGCCGGGGAATGAGCAGTTCTTC. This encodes CASSLTSGGPGNEQFF.

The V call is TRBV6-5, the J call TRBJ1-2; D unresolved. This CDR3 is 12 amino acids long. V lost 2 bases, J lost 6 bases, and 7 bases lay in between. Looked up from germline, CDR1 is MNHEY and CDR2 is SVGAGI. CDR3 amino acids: CASSYGSDGYTF. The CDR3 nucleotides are TGTGCCAGCAGTTACGGGAGTGATGGCTACACCTTC.

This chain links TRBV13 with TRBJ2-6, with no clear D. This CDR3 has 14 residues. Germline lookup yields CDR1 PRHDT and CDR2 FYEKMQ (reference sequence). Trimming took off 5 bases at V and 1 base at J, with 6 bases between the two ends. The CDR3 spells CASSTHSGANVLTF. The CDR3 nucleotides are TGTGCCAGCAGCACCCATTCTGGGGCCAACGTCCTGACTTTC.

The CDR3 DNA is TGTGCCAGCAGCTTACTCAGGGGGCGTACCGCCGGGGAGCTGTTTTTT. Protein: CASSLLRGRTAGELFF. The chain recombines TRBV11-2 with TRBJ2-2, with 8 bases that match TRBD1. CDR1 is SGHAT and CDR2 is FQNNGV in the germline V gene. Losses at the gene ends were 2 bases for V and 6 bases for J; bases not matched to a gene: 8. The CDR3 spans 16 residues.

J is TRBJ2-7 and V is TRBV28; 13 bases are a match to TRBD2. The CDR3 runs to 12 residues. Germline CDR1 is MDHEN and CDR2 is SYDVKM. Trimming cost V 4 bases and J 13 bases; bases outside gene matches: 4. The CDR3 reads CASSYGTSGEYF. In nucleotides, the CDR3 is TGTGCCAGCAGTTACGGGACTAGCGGGGAATACTTC.

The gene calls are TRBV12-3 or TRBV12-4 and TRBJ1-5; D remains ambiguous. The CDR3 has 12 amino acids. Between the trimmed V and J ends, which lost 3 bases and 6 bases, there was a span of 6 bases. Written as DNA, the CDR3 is TGTGCCAGCAGTTTTCGAGGTCAGCCCCAGCATTTT. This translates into CASSFRGQPQHF.

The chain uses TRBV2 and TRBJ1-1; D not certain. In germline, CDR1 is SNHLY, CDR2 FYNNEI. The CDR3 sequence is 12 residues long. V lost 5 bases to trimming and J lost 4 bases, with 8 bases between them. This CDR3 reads CASSREVTEAFF. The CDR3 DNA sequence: TGTGCCAGCAGTCGGGAGGTCACTGAAGCTTTCTTT.

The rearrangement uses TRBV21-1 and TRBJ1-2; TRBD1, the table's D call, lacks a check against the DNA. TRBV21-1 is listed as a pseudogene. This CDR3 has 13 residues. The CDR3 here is CASSRDRDHGYTF. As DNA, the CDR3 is TGTGCCAGCAGCCGTGACAGGGATCATGGCTACACCTTC.

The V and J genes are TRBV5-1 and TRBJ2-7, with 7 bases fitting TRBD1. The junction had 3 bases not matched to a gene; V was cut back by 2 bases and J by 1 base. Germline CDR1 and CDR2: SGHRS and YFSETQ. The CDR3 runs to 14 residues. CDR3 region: CASSFPGQSYEQYF. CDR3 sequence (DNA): TGCGCCAGCAGCTTTCCGGGACAGTCCTACGAGCAGTACTTC.

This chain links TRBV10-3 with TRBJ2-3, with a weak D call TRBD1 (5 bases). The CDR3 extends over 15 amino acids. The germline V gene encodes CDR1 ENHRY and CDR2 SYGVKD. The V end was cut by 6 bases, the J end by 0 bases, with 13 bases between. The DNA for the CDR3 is TGTGCCATCAGAACGACAGAGTCTAGCACAGATACGCAGTATTTT. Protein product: CAIRTTESSTDTQYF.